These T cell receptor beta chains were read from a single sample in a study of OX40 agonist ivuxolimab in advanced cancers. Generated by immunoSEQ multiplex PCR, the TCRdb table keeps only in-frame clones and is missing some. The data show 20,000 to 25,000 clones, with roughly 77% seen just once and more than 9% held by the top ten. The sample here was CD4+ or CD8+ T cells sorted from blood, taken in a trial of the OX40 agonist ivuxolimab. These TCRs come from an adult with an advanced solid tumor such as melanoma, head and neck, liver or kidney cancer. The CDR3 runs from the conserved cysteine through the conserved F or W. D genes are given only for firm matches. Where a row states a size, it is once, few, many or the class of an expanded clone; other rows omit it.

>NA|TRBV19|NA|TRBJ2-7
TGTGCCAGTAAAGGCCTGAACTACGAGCAGTACTTC
CASKGLNYEQYF
>TRBD2|TRBV2|NA|TRBJ2-1
TGTGCCAGCAGTGTAGCGGGGGATCGGTTCTTC
CASSVAGDRFF
>TRBD2|TRBV7-3|once|TRBJ2-3
TGTGCCAGCAGCTTAGGCGGCGGGGGGGCCACAGATACGCAGTATTTT
CASSLGGGGATDTQYF
>NA|TRBV11-3|NA|TRBJ2-2
TGTGCCAGCAGCTTAGCACCCAACACCGGGGAGCTGTTTTTT
CASSLAPNTGELFF
>NA|TRBV29-1|NA|TRBJ2-5
TGCAGCGTTGCTGCGCAAGAGACCCAGTACTTC
CSVAAQETQYF
>NA|TRBV7-3|NA|TRBJ2-1
TGTGCCAGCAGCTCAAGCGGGTACAATGAGCAGTTCTTC
CASSSSGYNEQFF
>NA|TRBV6-5|NA|TRBJ2-7
TGTGCCAGCAGTTTTAGCGGCAACTACGAGCAGTACTTC
CASSFSGNYEQYF
>TRBD2|TRBV5-4|NA|TRBJ2-5
TGTGCCAGCAGCAGCGGGGGGGCCGGACGGCAAGAGACCCAGTACTTC
CASSSGGAGRQETQYF
>TRBD1|TRBV7-2|NA|TRBJ1-2
TGTGCCAGCAGCCGAGAGCCGGGACAGGGGGCTGTGGGCTACACCTTC
CASSREPGQGAVGYTF
>NA|TRBV19|NA|TRBJ2-3
TGTGCCAGTAGTATAAATAGTTTGGGCTCACGTACGCAGTATTTT
CASSINSLGSRTQYF
>NA|TRBV7-6|NA|TRBJ1-1
TGTGCCAGCAGCCTGGGGGGGCCCAGTGAAGGGTCTAACACTGAAGCTTTCTTT
CASSLGGPSEGSNTEAFF
>TRBD1|TRBV7-2|NA|TRBJ1-2
TGTGCCAGCAGCTTCGGACAGGGGGCCTATGGCTACACCTTC
CASSFGQGAYGYTF
>NA|TRBV7-2|NA|TRBJ2-3
TGTGCCAGCAGCCTCAACCTCCTTGGCACAGATACGCAGTATTTT
CASSLNLLGTDTQYF
>TRBD1|TRBV5-1|NA|TRBJ1-2
TGCGCCAGCAGCGCCGACCCCCCGGGACAGGAGAAAAATGGCTACACCTTC
CASSADPPGQEKNGYTF
>TRBD2|TRBV11-2|NA|TRBJ2-7
TGTGCCAGCAGCTTAGTAGGACTAGCGGGAGACTACGAGCAGTACTTC
CASSLVGLAGDYEQYF
>NA|TRBV30|NA|TRBJ1-2
TGTGCCTGGAGTGTAAGGGTTAACTATGGCTACACCTTC
CAWSVRVNYGYTF
>TRBD1|TRBV6-5|NA|TRBJ1-4
TGTGCCAGTCAGAGGGGGCTGACTAATGAAAAACTGTTTTTT
CASQRGLTNEKLFF
>TRBD1|TRBV19|NA|TRBJ2-2
TGTGCCAGTAACCCAATTAACCCGACAGGGGACACCGGGGAGCTGTTTTTT
CASNPINPTGDTGELFF
>NA|TRBV11-3|NA|TRBJ2-7
TGTGCCAGCAGCTTAGGGGTCCAAGCGGACGACGAGCAGTACTTC
CASSLGVQADDEQYF
>TRBD1|TRBV5-4|NA|TRBJ2-1
TGTGCCAGCAGCTTTTATACAGGGGAAAACAATGAGCAGTTCTTC
CASSFYTGENNEQFF
>NA|TRBV7-2|NA|TRBJ2-5
TGTGCCAGCAGCTCCTGGGCTGGGGGGGCGGCAGAGACCCAGTACTTC
CASSSWAGGAAETQYF
>NA|TRBV4-1|NA|TRBJ1-6
TGCGCCAGCAGCCAAGACGGACGAGCAGGGGTCAATTCACCCCTCCACTTT
CASSQDGRAGVNSPLHF
>TRBD2|TRBV29-1|NA|TRBJ2-7
TGCAGCGTTGACGGGGTGGGAGGGAGCTCCTACGAGCAGTACTTC
CSVDGVGGSSYEQYF
>NA|TRBV13|medium-sized|TRBJ2-3
TGTGCCAGCAGCCATGGGCGGGGGCCAACTAACACAGATACGCAGTATTTT
CASSHGRGPTNTDTQYF